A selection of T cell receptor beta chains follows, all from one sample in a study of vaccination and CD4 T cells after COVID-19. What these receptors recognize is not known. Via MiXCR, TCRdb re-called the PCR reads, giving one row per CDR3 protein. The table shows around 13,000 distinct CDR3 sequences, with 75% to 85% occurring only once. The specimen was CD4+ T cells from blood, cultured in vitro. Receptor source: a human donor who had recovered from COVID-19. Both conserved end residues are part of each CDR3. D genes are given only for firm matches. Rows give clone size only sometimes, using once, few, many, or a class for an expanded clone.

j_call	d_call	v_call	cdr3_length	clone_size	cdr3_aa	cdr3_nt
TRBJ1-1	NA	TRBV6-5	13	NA	CASSYLLNTEAFF	TGTGCCAGCAGTTACCTTTTGAACACTGAAGCTTTCTTT
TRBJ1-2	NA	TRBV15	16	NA	CATSRAPGSFNYGYTF	TGTGCCACCAGCAGAGCCCCTGGGTCTTTTAACTATGGCTACACCTTC
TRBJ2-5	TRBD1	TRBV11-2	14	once	CASSRSRGTETQYF	TGTGCCAGCAGCCGGAGCAGGGGGACGGAGACCCAGTACTTC
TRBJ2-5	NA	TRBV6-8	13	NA	CASSSREMETQYF	TGTGCCAGCAGCTCCCGTGAAATGGAGACCCAGTACTTC
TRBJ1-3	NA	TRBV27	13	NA	CASSFRGGNTIYF	TGTGCCAGCAGTTTTCGAGGTGGAAACACCATATATTTT
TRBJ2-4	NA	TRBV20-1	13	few	CSARDLGKNIQYF	TGCAGTGCTAGAGATCTTGGCAAAAACATTCAGTACTTC
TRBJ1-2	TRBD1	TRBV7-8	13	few	CASSHDRGQGYTF	TGTGCCAGCAGCCACGACAGGGGGCAGGGCTACACCTTC
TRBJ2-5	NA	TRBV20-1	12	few	CSARDGRETQYF	TGCAGTGCTAGAGATGGGAGGGAGACCCAGTACTTC
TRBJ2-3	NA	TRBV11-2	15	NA	CASSLVSDSTDTQYF	TGTGCCAGCAGCTTAGTCTCCGACAGCACAGATACGCAGTATTTT
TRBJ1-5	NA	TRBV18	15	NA	CASSPLADSNQPQHF	TGTGCCAGCTCACCATTGGCTGATAGCAATCAGCCCCAGCATTTT
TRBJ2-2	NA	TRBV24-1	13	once	CATAANAHGELFF	TGTGCCACCGCGGCGAATGCGCACGGGGAGCTGTTTTTT
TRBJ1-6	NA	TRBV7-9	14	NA	CASSLSGFDSPLHF	TGTGCCAGCAGCTTATCAGGTTTCGATTCACCCCTCCACTTT
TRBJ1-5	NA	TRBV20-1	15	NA	CSARQNGGSNQPQHF	TGCAGTGCTAGACAAAACGGCGGGAGCAATCAGCCCCAGCATTTT
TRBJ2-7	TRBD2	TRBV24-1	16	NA	CATSDPSGRAAYEQYF	TGTGCCACCAGTGACCCTAGCGGGAGGGCCGCCTACGAGCAGTACTTC
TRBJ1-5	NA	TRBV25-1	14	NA	CASSELGAFWPQHF	TGTGCCAGCAGTGAATTGGGGGCCTTTTGGCCCCAGCATTTT
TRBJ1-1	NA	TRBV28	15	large	CASSTGGSGNTEAFF	TGTGCCAGCAGTACGGGAGGGTCTGGGAACACTGAAGCTTTCTTT
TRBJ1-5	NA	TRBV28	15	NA	CASSLSRGGRQPQHF	TGTGCCAGCAGTCTAAGTAGAGGAGGAAGACAGCCCCAGCATTTT